This entry features one T cell receptor beta chain sequence. Antigen specificity is unknown. This specimen belongs to a study of shared clonotypes between healthy human individuals. Trimming removed 4 bases from V and 7 bases from J, with 17 bases in between. The CDR3 is 15 amino acids. Germline CDR1 reads SEHNR; CDR2 reads FQNEAQ (reference sequence). The protocol was immunoSEQ multiplex PCR, while the TCRdb copy is restricted to in-frame clones and leaves out a portion. The repertoire holds nearly 2 million clones, with roughly 95% as singletons. Study-wide results and limits: Sharing of clonotypes among donors was expected to vary with sequencing depth.

CD8 cells regarded as naive lacked CD45RO, were positively chosen for CCR7, and omitted terminally differentiated effector memory CD45RA+ cells. This chain connects TRBV7-9 to TRBJ2-1, with D perhaps TRBD2 (5 bases). The sequencing sample was made of naive CD8+ T cells sorted from blood. This sequence was found in a man between 18 and 29 years old in good health. Here the CDR3 reads CASSYPPIAKNEQFF. CDR3 nucleotides: TGTGCCAGCAGCTACCCTCCGATAGCGAAGAATGAGCAGTTCTTC. Full variable domain (remainder filled in from reference TRBV7-9 and TRBJ2-1): DTGVSQNPRHKITKRGQNVTFRCDPISEHNRLYWYRQTLGQGPEFLTYFQNEAQLEKSRLLSDRFSAERPKGSFSTLEIQRTEQGDSAMYLCASSYPPIAKNEQFFGPGTRLTVL.